Below are 30 T cell receptor beta chains sequenced from a single sample in a study of blood T cell repertoires in COVID-19. The assay was immunoSEQ multiplex PCR, and TCRdb's table has in-frame clones only and misses some. This sample has roughly 70,000 clones; about 86% occur once, and the top ten carry 3.9%. Sequencing was carried out using peripheral blood. The receptors shown here come from a man aged 65-85 years with active COVID-19.

This chain links TRBV7-3 with TRBJ2-2; TRBD2 matches 9 bases. V dropped 1 base and J dropped 5; count of bases not matched to a gene: 8. The CDR3 consists of 17 residues. The germline gives CDR1 SGHTA, CDR2 FQGTGA. The CDR3 protein is CASSLMGLAGLTGELFF. The CDR3 nucleotides are TGTGCCAGCAGCTTAATGGGTCTAGCGGGACTAACCGGGGAGCTGTTTTTT.

V gene TRBV7-6 combines with J gene TRBJ2-5; the D gene is possibly TRBD2 (6 bases). CDR1 and CDR2 (germline): SGHVS, FNYEAQ. This CDR3 comprises 16 residues. V was trimmed by 5 bases and J by 5 bases, leaving 21 bases between them. Written as DNA, the CDR3 is TGTGCCAGCAGCCCTCGGACTACCTCCCGGGGGGAGACCCAGTACTTC. Its protein is CASSPRTTSRGETQYF. Supplemented by reference TRBV7-6 and TRBJ2-5, the full variable domain reads GAGVSQSPRYKVTKRGQDVALRCDPISGHVSLYWYRQALGQGPEFLTYFNYEAQQDKSGLPNDRFSAERPEGSISTLTIQRTEQRDSAMYRCASSPRTTSRGETQYFGPGTRLLVL.

In DNA form, the CDR3 reads TGTGCCACCAGTGACCCGACAGGGGGGGCTAATGAAAAACTGTTTTTT. Encoded protein: CATSDPTGGANEKLFF. The chain links TRBV24-1 to TRBJ1-4; 9 nucleotides match TRBD1. V lost 4 bases, J lost 3 bases, and 5 bases stayed unmatched. The CDR3 runs to 16 residues. Germline CDR1 KGHDR, CDR2 SFDVKD.

The chain has TRBV4-1 and TRBJ2-7; 11 positions match TRBD2. This CDR3 contains 19 residues. V shed 4 bases, J shed 0 bases, and the junction held 14 bases outside the gene matches. The germline CDR1 and CDR2 sequences are MGHRA and YSYEKL. The CDR3 loop reads CASSPSSPVGLADSYEQYF. DNA for the CDR3: TGCGCCAGCAGCCCCAGCTCCCCCGTGGGACTAGCGGACTCCTACGAGCAGTACTTC.

In its sample, this clone was seen a few times. The chain carries TRBV30 and TRBJ1-5; a possible D gene is TRBD1 (5 bases). This CDR3 spans 18 amino acids. The V and J ends lost 0 bases and 2 bases respectively, with 20 bases between them. From germline, CDR1 is GTSNPN and CDR2 SVGIG (reference sequence). CDR3 region: CAWSVHPRGGAGNQPQHF. The CDR3 nucleotides are TGTGCCTGGAGTGTACATCCCCGGGGGGGAGCGGGCAATCAGCCCCAGCATTTT.

The rearrangement links TRBV6-6 to TRBJ2-3; D possibly corresponds to TRBD2 (6 bases). V was pared by 1 base and J by 1 base, with 9 bases between. CDR1 and CDR2 from the germline V gene are MNHNY and SVGAGI (reference sequence). This CDR3 has 15 residues. DNA of the CDR3: TGTGCCAGCAGTTACTGGGGACTCGGCACAGATACGCAGTATTTT. Its translation is CASSYWGLGTDTQYF.

This clone was seen a handful of times. The rearrangement uses TRBV28 and TRBJ1-5; D possibly corresponds to TRBD1 (6 bases). Germline V gene lookup returns CDR1 MDHEN and CDR2 SYDVKM. This CDR3 has 13 residues. Trimming removed 3 bases at V and 7 bases at J, with 10 bases between. The CDR3 DNA reads TGTGCCAGCAGTTTGGGGGGGCTACAGCCCCAGCATTTT. Its protein is CASSLGGLQPQHF. Using reference TRBV28 and TRBJ1-5 for the parts outside the CDR3, the full variable domain is DVKVTQSSRYLVKRTGEKVFLECVQDMDHENMFWYRQDPGLGLRLIYFSYDVKMKEKGDIPEGYSVSREKKERFSLILESASTNQTSMYLCASSLGGLQPQHFGDGTRLSIL.

The chain employs TRBV10-2 and TRBJ2-2; the D gene is possibly TRBD1 (5 bases). Germline V CDR1 and CDR2: WSHSY, SAAADI. The germline V and J ends were trimmed by 7 bases and 8 bases, with 14 bases remaining between them. The length of the CDR3 is 13 residues. The CDR3 is CASNQQVAGELFF. CDR3 bases: TGCGCCAGCAATCAACAGGTGGCAGGGGAGCTGTTTTTT.

This clone was counted only a few times. This rearrangement joins TRBV30 to TRBJ1-1, with a tentative D call TRBD1 (6 bases). The CDR3 has 15 amino acids. Trimming removed 4 bases at V and 0 bases at J, with 15 bases between. Germline lookup yields CDR1 GTSNPN and CDR2 SVGIG (reference sequence). This chain's CDR3 is CAWTMGGAMNTEAFF. In DNA form, the CDR3 reads TGTGCCTGGACCATGGGGGGGGCCATGAACACTGAAGCTTTCTTT.

The chain employs TRBV24-1 and TRBJ2-5, with TRBD2 matching 8 bases. With 1 base clipped from V and 1 base from J, the junction kept 4 bases outside the gene matches. There are 16 residues in the CDR3. Germline V gene sequence: CDR1 KGHDR, CDR2 SFDVKD. Written as DNA, the CDR3 is TGTGCCACCAGTGATTTTGGCGGGAGGACCCAAGAGACCCAGTACTTC. Translation: CATSDFGGRTQETQYF.

The genes are TRBV6-4 and TRBJ2-2, with D possibly TRBD2 on 5 matching bases. The CDR3 is 14 amino acids. V lost 2 bases to trimming and J lost 5 bases, with 9 bases between them. CDR1 and CDR2 from the germline V gene are MRHNA and SNTAGT. CDR3 residues: CASSDRPGTGELFF. In nucleotides, the CDR3 is TGTGCCAGCAGTGACCGTCCGGGGACCGGGGAGCTGTTTTTT.

The V and J genes are TRBV5-1 and TRBJ2-7; D may be TRBD1 (5 bases). The CDR3 contains 15 residues. CDR1 and CDR2 (germline): SGHRS, YFSETQ. V gave up 0 bases and J gave up 7 bases, with 17 bases separating them. The CDR3 loop is CASSLGLGPVGEQYF. CDR3 sequence (DNA): TGCGCCAGCAGCTTGGGGTTGGGGCCCGTGGGGGAGCAGTACTTC. The full variable domain, rest sourced from reference TRBV5-1 and TRBJ2-7, is KAGVTQTPRYLIKTRGQQVTLSCSPISGHRSVSWYQQTPGQGLQFLFEYFSETQRNKGNFPGRFSGRQFSNSRSEMNVSTLELGDSALYLCASSLGLGPVGEQYFGPGTRLTVT.

The rearrangement joins TRBV7-9 to TRBJ2-7, with 8 bases matching TRBD1. This CDR3 comprises 14 residues. CDR1 and CDR2 (germline): SEHNR, FQNEAQ (reference sequence). J gave up 0 bases and V 5 bases, and 3 bases lay outside the gene matches. The CDR3 DNA reads as TGTGCCAGCAGCCGGACAGGGCCCTCCTACGAGCAGTACTTC. Amino acid sequence: CASSRTGPSYEQYF.

The chain is built from TRBV12-5 and TRBJ2-1; 8 nucleotides line up with TRBD2. J lost 2 bases, V lost 1 base, and 4 bases had no gene match. Per the germline V gene, CDR1 is LGHNT and CDR2 is FRNRAP. The CDR3 extends over 16 amino acids. CDR3 coding DNA: TGTGCTAGTGGTTTGGGGTCGGGAGGGGCCTACAATGAGCAGTTCTTC. Residues: CASGLGSGGAYNEQFF.

Regarding this clone: At one end the junction does not follow the germline gene, possibly because of a read error. The V call is TRBV29-1, the J call TRBJ2-3; 7 nucleotides match TRBD1. CDR1 is SQVTM and CDR2 is ANQGSEA in the germline V gene. CDR3 size: 9 residues. The CDR3: CSVGPQGDF. The CDR3 bases are TGCAGCGTTGGCCCTCAGGGGGATTTT.

J is TRBJ2-1 and V is TRBV5-4, with 7 nucleotides matching TRBD2. This CDR3 has 13 residues. The ends lost 10 bases at V and 3 bases at J; junction bases unmatched: 7. Germline values: CDR1 SGHNT, CDR2 YYREEE (reference sequence). In DNA, the CDR3 is TGTGCCCACGGGCGGGAGAGCTACAATGAGCAGTTCTTC. Protein product: CAHGRESYNEQFF. The entire variable domain, with the rest obtained from reference TRBV5-4 and TRBJ2-1, is as follows: ETGVTQSPTHLIKTRGQQVTLRCSSQSGHNTVSWYQQALGQGPQFIFQYYREEENGRGNFPPRFSGLQFPNYSSELNVNALELDDSALYLCAHGRESYNEQFFGPGTRLTVL.

Only a few counts were recorded for this clone. V usage is TRBV28 and J usage is TRBJ1-5; D is possibly TRBD1 (6 bases). CDR3 length: 13 residues. Trimming pared 8 bases from V and 5 bases from J, leaving 13 bases between. Germline CDR1 is MDHEN and CDR2 is SYDVKM. The CDR3 protein is CASGTNRDQPQHF. DNA for the CDR3: TGTGCCAGCGGTACCAACAGGGATCAGCCCCAGCATTTT.

This clone appeared a few times. V usage is TRBV3-1 (or the pseudogene TRBV3-2) and J usage is TRBJ2-3; maybe TRBD2 (5 bases). V lost 3 bases and J lost 3, with 16 bases in between. This CDR3 spans 16 amino acids. Germline V gene lookup returns CDR1 LGHDT and CDR2 YNNKEL (reference sequence). CDR3 sequence: CASSHGPPLATDTQYF. CDR3 nucleotides: TGTGCCAGCAGCCACGGACCCCCCCTAGCTACAGATACGCAGTATTTT.

The chain has TRBV29-1 and TRBJ1-5; TRBD1 is a possible D gene (5 bases). V was shortened by 7 bases and J by 6 bases, with 19 bases between the two germline ends. This CDR3 is 14 amino acids long. Germline CDR1 reads SQVTM; CDR2 reads ANQGSEA. The CDR3 nucleotides read TGCAGCGCCGACGGGGGGGGTTTGGGTCAGCCCCAGCATTTT. The encoded protein is CSADGGGLGQPQHF.

The chain is built from TRBV3-1 (or the pseudogene TRBV3-2) and TRBJ2-7; TRBD2 agrees at 10 bases. The CDR3 totals 14 residues. The junction had 0 bases not matched to a gene; V was cut back by 2 bases and J by 2 bases. CDR1 LGHDT and CDR2 YNNKEL come from the germline V gene (reference sequence). The CDR3 region is CASSQLAGAYEQYF. CDR3 coding DNA: TGTGCCAGCAGCCAACTAGCGGGAGCCTACGAGCAGTACTTC.

The chain uses TRBV19 and TRBJ1-1, with D unresolved. This CDR3 has 15 residues. V was pared by 6 bases and J by 0 bases, with 14 bases between. Germline CDR1 and CDR2: LNHDA and SQIVND (reference sequence). CDR3 sequence: CASRSKRIMNTEAFF. In nucleotides, the CDR3 is TGTGCCAGTAGGAGCAAGAGGATCATGAACACTGAAGCTTTCTTT.

Only one count was recorded for this clone. This chain connects TRBV6-1 to TRBJ2-7; no firm D call. V was pared by 3 bases and J by 0 bases, with 15 bases between. CDR1 and CDR2 (germline): MNHNS, SASEGT. The CDR3 is made up of 16 amino acids. The CDR3 protein is CASSERSRAASYEQYF. The CDR3 bases are TGTGCCAGCAGTGAGCGGTCCAGAGCCGCCTCCTACGAGCAGTACTTC.

CDR3 DNA: TGTGCCAGCAGCTCGGACAGACGAACTGGGGCCAACGTCCTGACTTTC. Encoded protein: CASSSDRRTGANVLTF. This chain links TRBV11-3 with TRBJ2-6; TRBD1 is a possible D gene (6 bases). This CDR3 is 16 amino acids long. In germline, CDR1 is SGHNT, CDR2 YENEEA. V was shortened by 4 bases and J by 2 bases, with 12 bases between the two germline ends.

The gene calls are TRBV7-2 and TRBJ2-5; 10 positions agree with TRBD1. CDR1 is SGHTA, CDR2 FQGNSA, per germline. After removal of 5 bases from V and 5 bases from J, the junction contained 8 bases not matched to a gene. This CDR3 has 15 residues. DNA of the CDR3: TGTGCCAGCAGCCCCGACAGGGGGCGGTCGGAGACCCAGTACTTC. This sequence encodes CASSPDRGRSETQYF.

This clone was seen only a few times. The rearrangement uses TRBV4-2 and TRBJ1-2; maybe TRBD1 (5 bases). The V gene lost 0 bases and the J gene lost 8 bases, with 13 bases spanning the gap. The germline V gene has CDR1 LGHNA and CDR2 YNFKEQ. This CDR3 contains 14 residues. The CDR3 DNA reads TGTGCCAGCAGCCAAGATGGCTTGGGGGGAGGCTACACCTTC. It encodes CASSQDGLGGGYTF.

The V and J genes are TRBV13 and TRBJ2-3, with a weak D call TRBD1 (5 bases). The CDR3 loop spans 14 amino acids. Germline CDR1 and CDR2: PRHDT and FYEKMQ (reference sequence). V gave up 5 bases and J gave up 8 bases, with 17 bases separating them. The CDR3 is CASSPRALKGTQYF. DNA of the CDR3: TGTGCCAGCAGCCCCAGGGCGTTGAAGGGTACGCAGTATTTT. The full variable domain, its missing parts supplied by reference TRBV13 and TRBJ2-3, is AAGVIQSPRHLIKEKRETATLKCYPIPRHDTVYWYQQGPGQDPQFLISFYEKMQSDKGSIPDRFSAQQFSDYHSELNMSSLELGDSALYFCASSPRALKGTQYFGPGTRLTVL.

CDR3 amino acids: CASTTGLWTEAFF. Here the CDR3 DNA reads TGTGCCAGCACCACGGGACTCTGGACTGAAGCTTTCTTT. The V gene is TRBV12-3 or TRBV12-4, the J gene TRBJ1-1; tentative D call: TRBD1 (5 bases). V dropped 7 bases and J dropped 5 bases, with 14 bases sitting between them. The CDR3 contains 13 residues.

The genes are TRBV6-2 or TRBV6-3 and TRBJ1-1; D perhaps matches TRBD1 (5 bases). The ends were cut back, 4 bases at V and 5 bases at J, with 11 bases in the middle. CDR1 and CDR2 from the germline V gene are MNHEY and SVGEGT. This CDR3 comprises 13 residues. CDR3 DNA: TGTGCCAGCAGTTGGCAGGGTCGGACTGAAGCTTTCTTT. This translates into CASSWQGRTEAFF.

This clone was seen a single time. The rearrangement uses TRBV6-1 and TRBJ2-2; 7 bases are a match to TRBD2. This CDR3 is built from 16 residues. Germline trimming cut 1 base from V and 7 bases from J; bases unmatched to any gene: 9. Germline CDR1 reads MNHNS; CDR2 reads SASEGT. CDR3 loop: CASSEGPPWGGGELFF. The CDR3 DNA reads as TGTGCCAGCAGTGAAGGACCCCCCTGGGGGGGCGGGGAGCTGTTTTTT.

V is TRBV11-1 and J is TRBJ2-1, with 7 nucleotides matching TRBD2. With 5 bases clipped from V and 3 bases from J, the junction kept 10 bases outside the gene matches. Germline CDR1 SGHAT, CDR2 FQDESV (reference sequence). The CDR3 is 16 residues long. In DNA form, the CDR3 reads TGTGCCAGCAGCCCCCGCGGGAGCACGGTCTACAATGAGCAGTTCTTC. It encodes CASSPRGSTVYNEQFF.